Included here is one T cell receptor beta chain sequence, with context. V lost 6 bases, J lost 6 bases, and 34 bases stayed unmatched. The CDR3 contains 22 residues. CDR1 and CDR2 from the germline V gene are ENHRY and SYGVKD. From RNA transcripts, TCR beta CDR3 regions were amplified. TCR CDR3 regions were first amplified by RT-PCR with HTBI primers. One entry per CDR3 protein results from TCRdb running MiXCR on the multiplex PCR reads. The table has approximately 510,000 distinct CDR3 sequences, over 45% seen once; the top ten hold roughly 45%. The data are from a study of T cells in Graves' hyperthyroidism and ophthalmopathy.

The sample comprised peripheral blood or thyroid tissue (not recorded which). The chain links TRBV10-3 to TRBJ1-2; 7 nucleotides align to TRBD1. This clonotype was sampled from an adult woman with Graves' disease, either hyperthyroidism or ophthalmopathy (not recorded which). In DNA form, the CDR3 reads TGTGCCATCAGGGAGACCATGGGACGCAATCAGCCCCAGCAGGGGGGGCTGGATGGCTACACCTTC. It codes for CAIRETMGRNQPQQGGLDGYTF.